Listed below are T cell receptor beta chains from one sample, sequenced in a study of T-cell memory formation after mild COVID-19. TCRdb fed the 5' RACE reads into MiXCR, producing one record per CDR3 protein. The table shows 150,000 to 200,000 distinct CDR3 sequences, with 13% to 15% occurring only once. Source material: PBMCs or a T cell subset sorted from them (not recorded which). These receptors originate from an adult woman who had mild COVID-19 (a few samples of this study predate the infection). Cell type and time point are not known. CDR3s include the opening cysteine and the closing phenylalanine or tryptophan. Rows may omit the clone size; those that give it use once, few, many or a size class.

J: TRBJ2-2; size: NA; V: TRBV29-1; CDR3: CSVDDNRVGELFF
J: TRBJ1-5; size: few; V: TRBV24-1; CDR3: CATSDFDQPQHF
J: TRBJ2-7; size: few; V: TRBV24-1; CDR3: CATSGHRQGSYEQYF
J: TRBJ2-7; size: few; V: TRBV30; CDR3: CAWSGTGFLEQYF
J: TRBJ1-2; size: NA; V: TRBV4-1; CDR3: CASSQDSRGSYGYTF
J: TRBJ2-7; size: few; V: TRBV19; CDR3: CASSPRTGAYEQYF
J: TRBJ1-1; size: few; V: TRBV12-3/TRBV12-4; CDR3: CASRDTNTEAFF
J: TRBJ1-1; size: NA; V: TRBV5-5; CDR3: CASTLQTNTEAFF
J: TRBJ2-1; size: few; V: TRBV19; CDR3: CASSSVGGNEQFF
J: TRBJ2-7; size: few; V: TRBV5-1; CDR3: CASSLAPLGQGKREQYF
J: TRBJ2-7; size: NA; V: TRBV29-1; CDR3: CSVGAPQGVNYEQYF
J: TRBJ2-7; size: NA; V: TRBV7-9; CDR3: CASSSETGAYEQYF
J: TRBJ2-7; size: NA; V: TRBV20-1; CDR3: CSARESGGIAYEQYF
J: TRBJ2-3; size: few; V: TRBV29-1; CDR3: CSVESRVGRNTQYF
J: TRBJ2-7; size: few; V: TRBV7-2; CDR3: CASSLGTFGEQYF
J: TRBJ2-1; size: few; V: TRBV6-1; CDR3: CASSEVAGDEGEQFF
J: TRBJ2-3; size: NA; V: TRBV20-1; CDR3: CSARDPGTTYTDTQYF
J: TRBJ2-1; size: few; V: TRBV20-1; CDR3: CSARGLAAYNEQFF
J: TRBJ2-6; size: few; V: TRBV12-3/TRBV12-4; CDR3: CASSTVGVGANVLTF
J: TRBJ2-1; size: NA; V: TRBV24-1; CDR3: CATSDQTRVVDEQFF
J: TRBJ2-7; size: many; V: TRBV18; CDR3: CASSPRRGASDEQYF
J: TRBJ1-1; size: NA; V: TRBV6-5; CDR3: CASSYSGLAKAFF
J: TRBJ2-2; size: NA; V: TRBV12-3/TRBV12-4; CDR3: CASSQTSARAGELFF
J: TRBJ2-6; size: NA; V: TRBV12-3/TRBV12-4; CDR3: CASSLPRGQGISSGANVLTF
J: TRBJ2-7; size: few; V: TRBV20-1; CDR3: CSAKGLAGADEQYF
J: TRBJ1-2; size: few; V: TRBV7-8; CDR3: CASSLSGTGSYGYTF
J: TRBJ1-2; size: NA; V: TRBV29-1; CDR3: CSVLLPNYGYTF
J: TRBJ2-3; size: few; V: TRBV11-1; CDR3: CASSLLQGVRNTQYF
J: TRBJ2-3; size: NA; V: TRBV12-3/TRBV12-4; CDR3: CASSLDRGSTDTQYF
J: TRBJ2-1; size: few; V: TRBV2; CDR3: CASRTGDNEQFF
J: TRBJ2-3; size: few; V: TRBV29-1; CDR3: CSVSLGGHLSTDTQYF
J: TRBJ2-7; size: many; V: TRBV21-1; CDR3: CASSKVPDYEQYF
J: TRBJ2-7; size: NA; V: TRBV5-4; CDR3: CASTLGPPGGGNEQYF
J: TRBJ2-3; size: few; V: TRBV5-5; CDR3: CASRRQGLADTQYF
J: TRBJ2-2; size: few; V: TRBV4-1; CDR3: CASSQPTGMGGGELFF
J: TRBJ2-5; size: NA; V: TRBV7-2; CDR3: CASSFSAEYQETQYF
J: TRBJ2-2; size: few; V: TRBV24-1; CDR3: CATSLSGTGAETGELFF
J: TRBJ2-7; size: few; V: TRBV5-1; CDR3: CASSLDQSSDEQYF
J: TRBJ2-1; size: few; V: TRBV6-6; CDR3: CASSYSGQGLELEDGNPYNEQFF
J: TRBJ2-3; size: NA; V: TRBV7-9; CDR3: CASSTGTGVLSDHTDTQYF
J: TRBJ2-7; size: few; V: TRBV29-1; CDR3: CSVDGLAGGHEQYF
J: TRBJ2-7; size: few; V: TRBV18; CDR3: CASSPRRGLAGEYEQYF
J: TRBJ1-5; size: NA; V: TRBV6-5; CDR3: CASRQGILGNQPQHF
J: TRBJ1-1; size: NA; V: TRBV12-3/TRBV12-4; CDR3: CASWIYGTGNTEAFF
J: TRBJ2-6; size: NA; V: TRBV5-1; CDR3: CASSLGGPTGANVLTF
J: TRBJ2-1; size: few; V: TRBV5-1; CDR3: CASSLALAGYNEQFF
J: TRBJ2-7; size: many; V: TRBV27; CDR3: CASSPGTGLNYEQYF